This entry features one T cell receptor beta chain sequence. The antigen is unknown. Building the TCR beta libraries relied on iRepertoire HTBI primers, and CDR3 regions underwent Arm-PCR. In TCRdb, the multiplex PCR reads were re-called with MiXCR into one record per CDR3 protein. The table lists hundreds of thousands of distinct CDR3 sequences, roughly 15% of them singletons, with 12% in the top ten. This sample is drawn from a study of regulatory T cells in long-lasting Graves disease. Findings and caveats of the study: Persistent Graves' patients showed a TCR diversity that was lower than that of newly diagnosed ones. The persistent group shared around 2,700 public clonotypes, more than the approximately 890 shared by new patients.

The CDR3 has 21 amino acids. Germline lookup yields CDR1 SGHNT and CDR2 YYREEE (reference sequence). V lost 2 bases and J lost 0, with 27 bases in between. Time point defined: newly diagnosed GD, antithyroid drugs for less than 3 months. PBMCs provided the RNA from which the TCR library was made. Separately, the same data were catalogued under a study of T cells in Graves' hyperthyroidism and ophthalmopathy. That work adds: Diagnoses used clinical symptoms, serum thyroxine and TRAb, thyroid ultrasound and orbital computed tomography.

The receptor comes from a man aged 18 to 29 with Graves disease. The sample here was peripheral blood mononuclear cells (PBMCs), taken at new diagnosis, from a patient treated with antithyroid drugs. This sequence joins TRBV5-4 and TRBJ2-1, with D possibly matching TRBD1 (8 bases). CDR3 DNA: TGTGCCAGCAGCTTTAGGTTGGGCGGACAGGGCCCGGGAGGCTCCTACAATGAGCAGTTCTTC. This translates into CASSFRLGGQGPGGSYNEQFF.